This TCR beta chain was obtained from a study of beta chain features in type 1 diabetes. Study-wide points: A greater similarity of naive, central memory and Treg TCRB repertoires was seen among patients than among healthy donors. VDJ junctions in type 1 diabetes patients carried more deletions and fewer insertions. Significant though moderate, a shortening of TCRB CDR3s appeared in all four CD4+ subsets of Type 1 diabetes patients.

Germline V CDR1 and CDR2: SGHTS, YDEGEE. The CDR3 contains 14 residues. V was pared by 2 bases and J by 3 bases, with 11 bases between. As concerns this clone: Its antigen remains unidentified.

A CD45RO/CCR7/CD25/CD127/CD95/CD27 panel sorted naive, central memory, regulatory and stem cell-like memory CD4+ cells. Expressed TCRB transcripts were sequenced because the entire RNA isolate underwent reverse transcription. Averages 1 million to 1.1 million reads characterized the stem cell-like memory T cell samples. The protocol was immunoSEQ multiplex PCR, while the TCRdb copy is restricted to in-frame clones and leaves out a portion. Altogether around 16,000 clones are present, just over 70% being singletons, with the ten largest covering around 0.76%. The J gene is TRBJ1-2, the V gene TRBV5-8; maybe TRBD1 (5 bases). The TCR was taken from a man in his thirties or forties with type 1 diabetes. Input material: stem cell memory CD4+ T cells from blood. The CDR3 sequence: CASSFSGGYYGYTF. The CDR3 DNA reads as TGTGCCAGCAGCTTTTCTGGGGGGTACTATGGCTACACCTTC.